Reported below is one T cell receptor (beta chain). Its antigen is undetermined. One end of the junction varies from germline; a read error may be responsible. Both blood RNA, taken from unsorted whole blood, and germline DNA were extracted. This record comes from a study of tumor-infiltrating lymphocytes in primary liver carcinoma. Study-wide results and limits: Tumor samples exhibited a significantly greater top-250-clone fraction than blood samples (p = 0.039).

From germline, CDR1 is MGHRA and CDR2 YSYEKL. The CDR3 is 15 residues long. A primer matching the constant region was used to make TCR beta cDNA from 500 to 650 ng of total RNA. Three nested multiplex PCR rounds of slightly modified ARM-PCR generated TCR beta libraries. Researchers ran the first two PCR rounds for ten to eleven cycles each with TRBV1-TRBV30 forward primers and a C-beta reverse primer. TCRdb ran MiXCR on the multiplex PCR reads and lists one entry per CDR3 protein. This table has hundreds of thousands of distinct CDR3 sequences, 60% to 80% appearing once. V usage is TRBV4-1 and J usage is TRBJ2-1; D is possibly TRBD1 (6 bases). Sequencing used peripheral blood. This TCR came from a man between 40 and 49 years old with primary liver carcinoma and hepatitis B virus infection. The CDR3 region is CASSQDLGASGEQLF. The CDR3, as DNA: TGCGCCAGCAGCCAAGATCTGGGGGCGTCCGGTGAGCAGCTCTTC.